This T cell receptor beta chain emerged from a study of T-cell memory formation after mild COVID-19 (dated by TCRdb to about 2021). For context, the study as a whole: TCR sequence clusters from the two donors were largely donor specific. In a couple of donors, T-cell clones that expanded and contracted after mild COVID-19 were followed by sequencing TCRalpha and TCRbeta repertoires longitudinally. Two young, previously healthy adult volunteers, one female and one male, were included in the cohort. Study-wide findings and limitations: Only a couple of mild cases were covered by the study, and larger cohorts that include severe cases with pre-infection samples were considered necessary. Balanced CD4/CD8 phenotypes were observed for clones contracting from day 15 to 85, whereas a bias towards CD4+ was observed for a second wave of clones expanding from day 15 to 37. SARS-CoV-2 specificity of the second-wave clones peaking on day 37 was not confirmed. Contracting CD4+ clones were located mainly in the CM and EM memory subsets, whereas CD8+ clones were found to be enriched in EMRA. The detection of some responding clones in pre-infection memory suggests that pre-existing cross-reactive memory T cells joined the SARS-CoV-2 response.

Ficoll-Paque density gradient centrifugation was the method used to isolate PBMCs. Sequencing took place on an Illumina NovaSeq 6000. cDNA libraries for TCRalpha and TCRbeta were prepared by 5'RACE using constant-segment primers, with sample barcodes and unique molecular identifiers added. Trizol reagent was used to extract RNA from every sample. The libraries were amplified in two PCR steps, and the second step added a second sample barcode and Illumina TruSeq adapters. Sequencing of the libraries was done on an Illumina NovaSeq, producing 2 x 150 bp paired-end reads. For the original study's pipeline: With migec v1.2.7, reads were demultiplexed and then collapsed into UMI-guided consensus sequences. Using mixcr v2.1.11, UMI consensuses were aligned to TRA and TRB V and J templates and then assembled into clonotypes. A clonotype was counted as expanded or contracted only if both edgeR and NoisET called the change significant, with noise models trained on biological replicates. For edgeR calls, a false discovery rate-adjusted p below 0.01 and a log2 fold-change threshold of 1 were applied. As an exploratory analysis of dynamics, max-normalized trajectories of the 1000 most abundant clonotypes were examined with PCA combined with hierarchical clustering. The CD4 or CD8 phenotype of responding clones was assigned using the separately sequenced CD4+ and CD8+ repertoires. TCRdb reworked the public reads: Q25 trimming with fastp, MiXCR clone assembly, productive beta chains retained. Each CDR3 protein gets just one entry, which takes the most common genes and DNA from the rows behind it. The V and J calls follow TCRdb's processing rather than the paper's. The sample records about 200,000 distinct CDR3 sequences, roughly 10% of which are singletons. The ten largest clones capture 3% to 4% of the sample.

The CDR3 runs 14 amino acids, cysteine and phenylalanine included. Only CDR3 DNA remains: 42 bases, in frame from the first base. V and J are truncated by 3 bases and 5 bases respectively, leaving an intervening sequence of 16 bases. The germline V gene encodes CDR1 DFQATT and CDR2 SNEGSKA (reference sequence). This clonotype was seen at least ten times. Its antigen is currently not known. Within one base of it there is no much larger clone, and no base qualities were kept. The sample taken for sequencing was PBMCs or a T cell subset sorted from them (not recorded which). The sequence was collected from a man younger than 30 who had mild COVID-19 (a few samples of this study predate the infection). The sample titles of this study are shuffled in the database, so cell type and time point are left out; the donor was told from shared clones. In this chain, TRBV20-1 is recombined with TRBJ2-5; TRBD2 is perhaps the D gene, given 6 matching bases. The nucleotide sequence reads as follows: TGCAGTGCTAGCGAATCTAGGAGGGGCGAGACCCAGTACTTC. This gives the protein CSASESRRGETQYF.